The clone carrying this T cell receptor (beta chain) occurred a few times. The source of the sample is a study of T-cell memory formation after mild COVID-19. TCR alpha and TCR beta cDNA libraries carrying sample barcodes and UMIs were produced by 5'RACE using constant-segment primers. TCRdb re-derived calls from the 5' RACE reads in MiXCR, one entry per CDR3 protein. The data contain hundreds of thousands of distinct CDR3 sequences, 12% to 15% of them singletons. The V and J ends lost 1 base and 4 bases, in that order; junction bases with no gene match: 12. Germline CDR1 is SQVTM and CDR2 is ANQGSEA. This CDR3 spans 17 amino acids.

Sequences were obtained from PBMCs or a T cell subset sorted from them (not recorded which). The rearrangement links TRBV29-1 to TRBJ2-3; 9 positions match TRBD2. This receptor was obtained from a man between 18 and 35 years old who had mild COVID-19 (a few samples of this study predate the infection). Cell type and time point are not known. The CDR3 here is CSVEARLTGLASDTQYF. As DNA, the CDR3 is TGCAGCGTTGAAGCAAGGTTGACGGGACTAGCCTCAGATACGCAGTATTTT.